The 29 T cell receptor beta chains below all came from one sample that was sequenced in a study of long-term antiretroviral therapy in people with HIV. Running of the v3.0 immunoSEQ assay took place at survey level. TCRdb keeps only in-frame clones here, not all; method: immunoSEQ multiplex PCR. Among 42,000 or so clones listed, 86% were seen once. Sequences were derived from unsorted PBMCs, sampled 1.2 years after starting antiretroviral therapy. The receptors come from a woman aged 45-59 years with HIV.

The chain recombines TRBV19 with TRBJ1-2; D is unclear. Germline V gene data show CDR1 as LNHDA and CDR2 as SQIVND (reference sequence). This CDR3 region has 12 residues. Trimming pared 6 bases from V and 0 bases from J, leaving 5 bases between. This CDR3 reads CASRNANYGYTF. The CDR3 nucleotides are TGTGCCAGTAGGAATGCTAACTATGGCTACACCTTC.

V gene TRBV6-5 combines with J gene TRBJ2-6; TRBD1 might be the D (5 bases). V shed 2 bases and J shed 0 bases, with 8 bases lying between them. The germline gives CDR1 MNHEY, CDR2 SVGAGI. The CDR3 totals 16 residues. CDR3 sequence reads: CASSYGDSSGANVLTF. The CDR3 DNA is TGTGCCAGCAGTTACGGAGACAGCTCTGGGGCCAACGTCCTGACTTTC.

The chain carries TRBV29-1 and TRBJ1-1; D remains unclear. The V gene's germline CDR1 is SQVTM and CDR2 ANQGSEA. The CDR3 is 12 amino acids. Trimming cost V 4 bases and J 5 bases, with 11 bases left between them. The CDR3: CSVAGIVTEAFF. Here the CDR3 DNA reads TGCAGCGTTGCCGGGATAGTTACTGAAGCTTTCTTT.

The chain has TRBV28 and TRBJ1-2; TRBD1 might be the D (5 bases). The CDR3 contains 14 residues. Germline CDR1 MDHEN, CDR2 SYDVKM. The V end lost 2 bases, the J end lost 0 bases, and 7 bases lay between the germline ends. The CDR3 loop is CASSLGASNYGYTF. The CDR3 region has the DNA TGTGCCAGCAGTTTAGGGGCCTCTAACTATGGCTACACCTTC.

The chain links TRBV6-5 to TRBJ1-2; no clear D. The CDR3 has 12 residues. Trimming removed 6 bases at V and 4 bases at J, with 9 bases between. Germline V gene lookup returns CDR1 MNHEY and CDR2 SVGAGI. The CDR3 DNA reads as TGTGCCAGCAGCCTAGACTCCTATGGCTACACCTTC. It translates to CASSLDSYGYTF.

The rearrangement joins TRBV29-1 to TRBJ1-2, with 9 positions matching TRBD1. J was trimmed by 12 bases and V by 7 bases; bases with no gene match: 18. The germline CDR1 and CDR2 sequences are SQVTM and ANQGSEA. The CDR3 consists of 14 residues. The CDR3 DNA follows: TGCAGCGCAAGCGGGACAGGGACAGATGGGTCCGACACCTTC. It translates to CSASGTGTDGSDTF.

The chain links TRBV7-6 to TRBJ1-3, with D uncertain. Trimming took off 1 base at V and 0 bases at J, with 7 bases between the two ends. Germline loops: CDR1 SGHVS, CDR2 FNYEAQ. CDR3 length: 15 amino acids. The CDR3 nucleotides are TGTGCCAGCAGCTTAGAAGGAGGCTCTGGAAACACCATATATTTT. Its translation: CASSLEGGSGNTIYF.

The chain joins TRBV6-1 to TRBJ1-5, with TRBD1 matching 7 bases. The length of the CDR3 is 13 residues. J gave up 9 bases and V 9 bases, and 11 bases lay outside the gene matches. Germline V gene lookup returns CDR1 MNHNS and CDR2 SASEGT. The CDR3 nucleotides read TGTGCCAGTAAGACAGGGAGAATGGGGCCCCAGCATTTT. It codes for CASKTGRMGPQHF.

J is TRBJ2-3 and V is TRBV28; unclear D gene. Between the trimmed V and J ends, which lost 4 bases and 3 bases, there was a span of 11 bases. CDR3 length: 14 amino acids. Per the germline V gene, CDR1 is MDHEN and CDR2 is SYDVKM. The CDR3, as DNA: TGTGCCAGCAGTTATGTAGCCGGGACAGATACGCAGTATTTT. Protein product: CASSYVAGTDTQYF.

The chain is built from TRBV2 and TRBJ2-4, with D perhaps matching TRBD2 (6 bases). The CDR3 runs to 15 residues. Between the trimmed V and J ends, which lost 7 bases and 0 bases, there was a span of 13 bases. Germline V gene lookup returns CDR1 SNHLY and CDR2 FYNNEI. CDR3 sequence reads: CASNGTPLAKNIQYF. In DNA, the CDR3 is TGTGCCAGCAATGGGACTCCCCTAGCCAAAAACATTCAGTACTTC.

CDR3 in DNA: TGCGCCAGCAGTCCGGGGGGGAAGGGGGCAACTGAAGCTTTCTTT. The encoded protein is CASSPGGKGATEAFF. V usage is TRBV5-1 and J usage is TRBJ1-1, with 7 positions matching TRBD1. J lost 5 bases, V lost 5 bases, and 12 bases had no gene match. CDR1 SGHRS and CDR2 YFSETQ come from the germline V gene. The CDR3 extends over 15 amino acids.

The CDR3 region has the DNA TGCGCCAGCAGCCAAGATTCGACAGGGCCTAATTCACCCCTCCACTTT. Amino acid sequence: CASSQDSTGPNSPLHF. The V call is TRBV4-3, the J call TRBJ1-6; TRBD1 matches at 7 bases. Losses at the gene ends were 0 bases for V and 6 bases for J; bases not matched to a gene: 5. This CDR3 has 16 residues. Looked up from germline, CDR1 is LGHNA and CDR2 is YSLEER.

This clone was observed a handful of times. The chain carries TRBV6-5 and TRBJ1-2; 7 bases map to TRBD1. V lost 5 bases, J lost 2 bases, and 5 bases stayed unmatched. The CDR3 length is 14 residues. Germline V lookup: CDR1 MNHEY, CDR2 SVGAGI. The CDR3 is CASSTGTVNYGYTF. The CDR3 DNA reads TGTGCCAGCAGTACCGGGACAGTCAACTATGGCTACACCTTC.

The V call is TRBV5-6, the J call TRBJ2-3, with 9 bases fitting TRBD2. Germline-derived CDR1 and CDR2 are SGHDT and YYEEEE. This CDR3 is 17 amino acids long. The trim removed 0 bases at V and 0 bases at J, leaving 5 bases unmatched. CDR3 sequence (DNA): TGTGCCAGCAGCTTGGCTGGGACTAGCCAGAGCACAGATACGCAGTATTTT. It is translated as CASSLAGTSQSTDTQYF.

This chain joins TRBV6-5 and TRBJ1-5, with D unresolved. The V end was cut by 0 bases, the J end by 5 bases, with 5 bases between. The CDR3 sequence is 13 residues long. The germline CDR1 and CDR2 sequences are MNHEY and SVGAGI. CDR3: CASSYSPDQPQHF. CDR3 DNA sequence: TGTGCCAGCAGTTACTCGCCAGATCAGCCCCAGCATTTT.

This sequence joins TRBV11-3 and TRBJ2-7, with TRBD2 as a possible D gene (5 bases). CDR3 size: 15 residues. Germline CDR1 is SGHNT and CDR2 is YENEEA. Deletions cut 2 bases from V and 1 base from J, with 12 bases between. CDR3 sequence reads: CASSLSRVKSYEQYF. The CDR3 nucleotides are TGTGCCAGCAGCTTATCGAGGGTTAAGTCCTACGAGCAGTACTTC.

The gene calls are TRBV11-2 and TRBJ1-3; 10 nucleotides line up with TRBD1. The CDR3 runs 16 residues. Trimming cost V 5 bases and J 4 bases; bases outside gene matches: 8. The germline CDR1 and CDR2 sequences are SGHAT and FQNNGV. The CDR3 loop is CASSQFGQGGGNTIYF. Here the CDR3 DNA reads TGTGCCAGCAGCCAATTCGGACAGGGGGGCGGAAACACCATATATTTT. The complete variable domain, with remaining parts taken from reference TRBV11-2 and TRBJ1-3, reads EAGVAQSPRYKIIEKRQSVAFWCNPISGHATLYWYQQILGQGPKLLIQFQNNGVVDDSQLPKDRFSAERLKGVDSTLKIQPAKLEDSAVYLCASSQFGQGGGNTIYFGEGSWLTVV.

V is TRBV4-3 and J is TRBJ1-6; perhaps TRBD1 as D (5 bases). Germline V lookup: CDR1 LGHNA, CDR2 YSLEER. This CDR3 comprises 18 residues. The V end lost 0 bases, the J end lost 7 bases, and 19 bases lay between the germline ends. The CDR3 loop reads CASSQDLWDPRRNSPLHF. CDR3 nucleotide sequence: TGCGCCAGCAGCCAAGACCTTTGGGACCCTAGGAGGAATTCACCCCTCCACTTT.

V is TRBV7-8 and J is TRBJ1-4, with 10 bases aligning to TRBD1. Germline V gene sequence: CDR1 SGHVS, CDR2 FQNEAQ. CDR3 length: 18 amino acids. The V and J ends lost 6 bases and 1 base, in that order; junction bases with no gene match: 11. The CDR3 sequence is CASSYRDRGTRTNEKLFF. The CDR3 bases are TGTGCCAGCAGTTACCGGGACAGGGGAACTAGAACTAATGAAAAACTGTTTTTT.

For the CDR3, the DNA is TGTGCCAGCAGGGTGGACAGGGCGAACTATGGCTACACCTTC. Amino acids: CASRVDRANYGYTF. This chain connects TRBV27 to TRBJ1-2; 8 bases are shared with TRBD1. Trimming at V came to 6 bases and at J to 2 bases, leaving 5 bases not matched to a gene. Germline V gene lookup returns CDR1 MNHEY and CDR2 SMNVEV (reference sequence). This CDR3 contains 14 residues.

The CDR3 region is CSVRQGGTDTQYF. The CDR3, as DNA: TGCAGCGTTCGACAGGGGGGGACAGATACGCAGTATTTT. The V call is TRBV29-1, the J call TRBJ2-3; 9 nucleotides agree with TRBD1. Germline CDR1 SQVTM, CDR2 ANQGSEA. CDR3 length: 13 amino acids. With 5 bases clipped from V and 3 bases from J, the junction kept 3 bases outside the gene matches.

This chain links TRBV10-3 with TRBJ2-7; D is perhaps TRBD1 or TRBD2 (5 bases each). The CDR3 spans 14 residues. V was cut by 7 bases and J by 4 bases, with 17 bases left in between. Germline V gives CDR1 ENHRY, CDR2 SYGVKD. CDR3 protein: CAIKIRDGTYEQYF. The CDR3 bases are TGTGCCATCAAGATCAGGGACGGAACATACGAGCAGTACTTC.

V and J are TRBV6-6 and TRBJ1-1, with 11 nucleotides matching TRBD1. The V segment lost 5 bases and the J segment 4 bases; nucleotides outside the gene matches: 9. The CDR3 is made up of 16 amino acids. The germline V gene has CDR1 MNHNY and CDR2 SVGAGI (reference sequence). This CDR3 reads CASSPGQGASGTEAFF. DNA for the CDR3: TGTGCCAGCAGTCCCGGACAGGGGGCCTCTGGCACTGAAGCTTTCTTT.

The rearrangement links TRBV2 to TRBJ2-7; 7 positions agree with TRBD2. Germline CDR1 reads SNHLY; CDR2 reads FYNNEI. The CDR3 is 17 amino acids. The V gene end was trimmed by 6 bases and the J gene end by 3 bases; junction bases not matched to a gene: 17. CDR3 sequence (DNA): TGTGCCAGCAGCGACGCTCGGAGGCTAGCGGACAACTACGAGCAGTACTTC. The encoded protein is CASSDARRLADNYEQYF.

The rearrangement uses TRBV6-4 and TRBJ2-3; D may be TRBD2 (6 bases). This CDR3 is built from 14 residues. Trimming shortened V by 4 bases and J by 0 bases, and 8 bases separated the two germline ends. Germline loops: CDR1 MRHNA, CDR2 SNTAGT. The CDR3 protein is CASSVEGSTDTQYF. The CDR3 bases are TGTGCCAGCAGTGTGGAGGGTAGCACAGATACGCAGTATTTT.

The chain recombines TRBV19 with TRBJ2-5, with 13 bases lining up with TRBD2. The CDR3 covers 17 residues. The V and J ends lost 5 bases and 2 bases, in that order; junction bases with no gene match: 8. The germline V gene encodes CDR1 LNHDA and CDR2 SQIVND (reference sequence). CDR3 region: CASSPRGLAGRQETQYF. CDR3 coding DNA: TGTGCCAGTAGTCCTAGGGGACTAGCGGGGCGACAAGAGACCCAGTACTTC.

The chain carries TRBV27 and TRBJ2-5; 8 nucleotides agree with TRBD1. V shed 6 bases and J 6 bases; nucleotides not matched to a gene: 6. Germline assignment: CDR1 MNHEY and CDR2 SMNVEV (reference sequence). The CDR3 is made up of 13 amino acids. Here the CDR3 DNA reads TGTGCCAGCAGCACCGACAGGGGAAAGACCCAGTACTTC. As protein: CASSTDRGKTQYF.

The chain is built from TRBV6-5 and TRBJ1-4; 7 positions match TRBD1. Germline trimming cut 5 bases from V and 7 bases from J; bases unmatched to any gene: 4. Germline loops: CDR1 MNHEY, CDR2 SVGAGI. The CDR3 runs to 13 residues. The CDR3 nucleotides are TGTGCCAGCAGTCAAACAGGGGTTGAAAAACTGTTTTTT. As protein: CASSQTGVEKLFF.

CDR3: CASSPQGGGSYEQYF. The CDR3 coding sequence is TGTGCCAGCTCACCACAGGGAGGGGGGAGCTACGAGCAGTACTTC. The V call is TRBV18, the J call TRBJ2-5, with TRBD2 as a possible D gene (7 bases). The DNA end is more similar to TRBJ2-7, so the J call may be wrong. Germline V gives CDR1 KGHSH, CDR2 LQKENI. CDR3 length: 15 amino acids.